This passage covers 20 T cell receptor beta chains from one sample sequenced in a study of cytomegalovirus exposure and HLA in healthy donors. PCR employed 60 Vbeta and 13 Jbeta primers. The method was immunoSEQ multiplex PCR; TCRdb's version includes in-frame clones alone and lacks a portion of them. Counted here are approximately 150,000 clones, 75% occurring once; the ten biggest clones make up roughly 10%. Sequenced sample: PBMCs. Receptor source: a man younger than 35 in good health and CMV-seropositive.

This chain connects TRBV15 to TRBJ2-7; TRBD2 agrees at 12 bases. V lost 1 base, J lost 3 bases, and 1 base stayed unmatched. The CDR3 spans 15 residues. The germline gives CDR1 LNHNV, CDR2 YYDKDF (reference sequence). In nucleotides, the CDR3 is TGTGCCACCAGCAGAGGGACTAGCGGGATCTACGAGCAGTACTTC. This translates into CATSRGTSGIYEQYF.

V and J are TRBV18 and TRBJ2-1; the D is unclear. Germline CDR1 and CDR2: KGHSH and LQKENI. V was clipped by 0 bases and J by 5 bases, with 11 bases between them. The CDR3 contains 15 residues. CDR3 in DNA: TGTGCCAGCTCACCACCTATTACGCTAAACAATGAGCAGTTCTTC. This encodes CASSPPITLNNEQFF.

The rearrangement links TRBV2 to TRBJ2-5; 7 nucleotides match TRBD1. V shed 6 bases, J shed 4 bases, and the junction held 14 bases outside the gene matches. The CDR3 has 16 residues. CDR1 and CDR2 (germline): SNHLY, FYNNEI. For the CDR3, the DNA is TGTGCCAGCAGCTCACGGAAAGACAGGGTGAGAGAGACCCAGTACTTC. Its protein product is CASSSRKDRVRETQYF.

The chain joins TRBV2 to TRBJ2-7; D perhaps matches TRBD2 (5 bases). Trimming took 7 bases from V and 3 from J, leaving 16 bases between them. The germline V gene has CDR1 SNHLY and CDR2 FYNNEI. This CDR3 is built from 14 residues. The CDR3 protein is CASIKALAGYEQYF. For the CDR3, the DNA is TGTGCCAGCATTAAAGCTCTGGCGGGCTACGAGCAGTACTTC.

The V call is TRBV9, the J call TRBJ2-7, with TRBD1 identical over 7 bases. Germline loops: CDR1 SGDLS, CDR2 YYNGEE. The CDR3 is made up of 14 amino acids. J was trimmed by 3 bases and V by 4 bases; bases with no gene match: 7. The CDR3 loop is CASSKDRDGYEQYF. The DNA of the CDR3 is TGTGCCAGCAGCAAAGACAGGGATGGCTACGAGCAGTACTTC.

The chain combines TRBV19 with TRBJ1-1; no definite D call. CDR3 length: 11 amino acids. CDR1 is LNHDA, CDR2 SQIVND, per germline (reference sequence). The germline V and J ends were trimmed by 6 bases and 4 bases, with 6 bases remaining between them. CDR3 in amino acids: CASRAGTEAFF. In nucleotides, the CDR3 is TGTGCCAGTAGAGCTGGCACTGAAGCTTTCTTT.

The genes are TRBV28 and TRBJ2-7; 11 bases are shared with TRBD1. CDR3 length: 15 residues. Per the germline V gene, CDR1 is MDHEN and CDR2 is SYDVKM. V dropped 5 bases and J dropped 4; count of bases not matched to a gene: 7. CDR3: CASSRPGQGVYEQYF. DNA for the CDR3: TGTGCCAGCAGTCGGCCGGGACAGGGGGTTTACGAGCAGTACTTC.

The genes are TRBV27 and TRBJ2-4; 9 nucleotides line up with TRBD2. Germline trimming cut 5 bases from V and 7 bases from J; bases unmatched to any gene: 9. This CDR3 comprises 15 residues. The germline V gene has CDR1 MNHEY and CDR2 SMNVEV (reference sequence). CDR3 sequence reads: CASSPYSGSWNIQYF. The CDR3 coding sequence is TGTGCCAGCAGTCCGTATAGCGGGAGTTGGAACATTCAGTACTTC.

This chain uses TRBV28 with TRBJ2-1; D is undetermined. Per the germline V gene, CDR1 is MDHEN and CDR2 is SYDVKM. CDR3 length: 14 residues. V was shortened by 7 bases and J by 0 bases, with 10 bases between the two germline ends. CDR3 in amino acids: CASKRHSSYNEQFF. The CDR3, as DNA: TGTGCCAGCAAAAGACACAGCTCCTACAATGAGCAGTTCTTC. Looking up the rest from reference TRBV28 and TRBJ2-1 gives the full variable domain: DVKVTQSSRYLVKRTGEKVFLECVQDMDHENMFWYRQDPGLGLRLIYFSYDVKMKEKGDIPEGYSVSREKKERFSLILESASTNQTSMYLCASKRHSSYNEQFFGPGTRLTVL.

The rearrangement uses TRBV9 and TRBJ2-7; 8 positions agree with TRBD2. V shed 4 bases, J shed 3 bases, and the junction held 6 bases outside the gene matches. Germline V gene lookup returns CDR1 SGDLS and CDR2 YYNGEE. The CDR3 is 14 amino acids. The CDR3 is CASSLRLASYEQYF. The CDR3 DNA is TGTGCCAGCAGCCTCCGACTAGCGAGCTACGAGCAGTACTTC.

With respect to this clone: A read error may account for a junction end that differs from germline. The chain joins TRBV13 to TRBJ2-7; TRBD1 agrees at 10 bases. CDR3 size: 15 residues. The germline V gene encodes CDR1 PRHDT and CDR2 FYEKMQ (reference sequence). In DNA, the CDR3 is TGTGCCAGCAGCAACCCCGGGACAGGGGATTACGAGCAGTACTTT. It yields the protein CASSNPGTGDYEQYF.

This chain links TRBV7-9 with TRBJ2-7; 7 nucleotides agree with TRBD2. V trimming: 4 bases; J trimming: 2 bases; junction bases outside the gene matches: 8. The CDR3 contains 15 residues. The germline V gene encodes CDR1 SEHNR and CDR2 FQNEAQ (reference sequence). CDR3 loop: CASSSWGEGTYEQYF. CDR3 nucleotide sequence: TGTGCCAGCAGCTCATGGGGGGAGGGAACCTACGAGCAGTACTTC.

Written as DNA, the CDR3 is TGTGCCAGCAGCTTTCAACAAAGCACAGATACGCAGTATTTT. Translation: CASSFQQSTDTQYF. The V and J genes are TRBV7-9 and TRBJ2-3; D is unclear. The germline V gene encodes CDR1 SEHNR and CDR2 FQNEAQ (reference sequence). V lost 3 bases to trimming and J lost 0 bases, with 7 bases between them. The CDR3 has 14 residues.

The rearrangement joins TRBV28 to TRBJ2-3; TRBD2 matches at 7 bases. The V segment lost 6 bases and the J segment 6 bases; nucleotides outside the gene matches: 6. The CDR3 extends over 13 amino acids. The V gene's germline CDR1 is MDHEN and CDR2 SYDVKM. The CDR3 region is CASSSGRPDTQYF. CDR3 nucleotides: TGTGCCAGCAGCTCCGGGAGGCCGGATACGCAGTATTTT.

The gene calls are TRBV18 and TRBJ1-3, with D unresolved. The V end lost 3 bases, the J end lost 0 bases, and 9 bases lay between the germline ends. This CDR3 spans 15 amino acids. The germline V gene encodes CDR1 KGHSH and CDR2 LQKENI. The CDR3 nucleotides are TGTGCCAGCTCACCGGCAGGTTACTCTGGAAACACCATATATTTT. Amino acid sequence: CASSPAGYSGNTIYF.

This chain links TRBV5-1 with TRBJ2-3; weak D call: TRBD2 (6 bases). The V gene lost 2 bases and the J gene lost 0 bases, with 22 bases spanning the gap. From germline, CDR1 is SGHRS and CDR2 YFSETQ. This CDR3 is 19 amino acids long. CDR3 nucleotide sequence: TGCGCCAGCAGCTTTTCGAGCCTTTGGGGCGGGATGAGCACAGATACGCAGTATTTT. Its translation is CASSFSSLWGGMSTDTQYF.

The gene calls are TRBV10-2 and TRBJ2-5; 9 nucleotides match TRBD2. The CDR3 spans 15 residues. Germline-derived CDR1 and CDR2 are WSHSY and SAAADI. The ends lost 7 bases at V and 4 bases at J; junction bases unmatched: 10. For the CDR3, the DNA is TGCGCCAGCACCTTAGCGGGAGTGCTTGGAGAGACCCAGTACTTC. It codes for CASTLAGVLGETQYF.

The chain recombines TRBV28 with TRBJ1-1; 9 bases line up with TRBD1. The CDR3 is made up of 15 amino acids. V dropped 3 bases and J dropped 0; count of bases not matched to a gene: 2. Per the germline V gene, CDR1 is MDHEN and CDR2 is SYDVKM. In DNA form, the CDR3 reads TGTGCCAGCAGTTTGGACAGGGGAATGAACACTGAAGCTTTCTTT. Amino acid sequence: CASSLDRGMNTEAFF.

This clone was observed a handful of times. CDR3 protein: CASGPSGANVLTF. The CDR3 DNA reads TGCGCCAGCGGCCCCTCTGGGGCCAACGTCCTGACTTTC. The genes are TRBV5-1 and TRBJ2-6; D not resolved. CDR3 length equals 13 residues. V was clipped by 7 bases and J by 0 bases, with 5 bases between them. Germline-derived CDR1 and CDR2 are SGHRS and YFSETQ.

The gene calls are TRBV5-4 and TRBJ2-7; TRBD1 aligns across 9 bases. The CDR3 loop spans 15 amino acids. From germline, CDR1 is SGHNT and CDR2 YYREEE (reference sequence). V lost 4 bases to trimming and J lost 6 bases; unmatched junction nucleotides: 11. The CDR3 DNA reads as TGTGCCAGCAGCCCCCGGCGCGAGACAGGGGGCGAGCAGTACTTC. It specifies CASSPRRETGGEQYF. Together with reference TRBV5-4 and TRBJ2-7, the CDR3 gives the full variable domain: ETGVTQSPTHLIKTRGQQVTLRCSSQSGHNTVSWYQQALGQGPQFIFQYYREEENGRGNFPPRFSGLQFPNYSSELNVNALELDDSALYLCASSPRRETGGEQYFGPGTRLTVT.